The 9 T cell receptor beta chains below come from one sample, sequenced in a study of siplizumab effects on memory and regulatory T cells (dated by TCRdb to the late 2010s). Receptor libraries were prepared by the immunoSEQ multiplex PCR assay. TCRdb carries this immuneACCESS record with in-frame sequences only. Its versions omit some clonotypes, under half of them owing to an unresolved V gene in the studies checked, with the rest unexplained. Within this sample are more than 95,000 clones, with 93% of them counted one time only. The ten largest clones capture about 0.32% of the sample. The specimen was CD4+ T cells sorted from blood. These receptors came from a human donor in good health.

The rearrangement links TRBV9 to TRBJ2-1; 10 nucleotides line up with TRBD2. Losses at the gene ends were 0 bases for V and 16 bases for J; bases not matched to a gene: 10. The CDR3 runs to 14 residues. Germline loops: CDR1 SGDLS, CDR2 YYNGEE. CDR3 protein: CASSVGPAGGPYFF. In nucleotides, the CDR3 is TGTGCCAGCAGCGTAGGACCAGCGGGAGGGCCCTACTTCTTC.

The chain combines TRBV11-3 with TRBJ2-1; D gene uncertain. The germline V gene has CDR1 SGHNT and CDR2 YENEEA. This CDR3 has 17 amino acids. Trimming removed 3 bases from V and 1 base from J, with 16 bases in between. CDR3 residues: CASSFGPGFGSYNEQFF. Written as DNA, the CDR3 is TGTGCCAGCAGCTTTGGACCCGGGTTCGGGTCCTACAATGAGCAGTTCTTC. The whole variable domain, filled in from reference TRBV11-3 and TRBJ2-1, reads EAGVVQSPRYKIIEKKQPVAFWCNPISGHNTLYWYLQNLGQGPELLIRYENEEAVDDSQLPKDRFSAERLKGVDSTLKIQPAELGDSAVYLCASSFGPGFGSYNEQFFGPGTRLTVL.

The rearrangement links TRBV27 to TRBJ2-7, with D possibly matching TRBD1 (5 bases). Germline values: CDR1 MNHEY, CDR2 SMNVEV (reference sequence). V gave up 8 bases and J gave up 1 base, with 9 bases separating them. The CDR3 runs to 12 residues. CDR3 region: CASGAESYEQYF. As DNA, the CDR3 is TGTGCCAGCGGGGCAGAGTCCTACGAGCAGTACTTC.

The genes are TRBV9 and TRBJ2-1; D possibly corresponds to TRBD2 (5 bases). CDR3 length equals 16 residues. Per germline, CDR1 SGDLS and CDR2 YYNGEE. V lost 0 bases to trimming and J lost 9 bases, with 19 bases between them. Here the CDR3 reads CASSVGGGFKSGEQFF. The CDR3, as DNA: TGTGCCAGCAGCGTAGGAGGCGGGTTTAAGTCAGGTGAGCAGTTCTTC. Filled out from reference TRBV9 and TRBJ2-1, the complete variable domain reads DSGVTQTPKHLITATGQRVTLRCSPRSGDLSVYWYQQSLDQGLQFLIQYYNGEERAKGNILERFSAQQFPDLHSELNLSSLELGDSALYFCASSVGGGFKSGEQFFGPGTRLTVL.

The V gene is TRBV19, the J gene TRBJ1-4, with 8 bases identical to TRBD1. The trim removed 6 bases at V and 5 bases at J, leaving 8 bases unmatched. This CDR3 comprises 15 residues. Germline CDR1 reads LNHDA; CDR2 reads SQIVND (reference sequence). The CDR3 loop reads CASSSPGGGNEKLFF. CDR3 in DNA: TGTGCCAGTAGCAGCCCAGGGGGCGGAAATGAAAAACTGTTTTTT.

The V and J genes are TRBV19 and TRBJ2-5, with D tentatively TRBD1 (6 bases). CDR1 and CDR2 from the germline V gene are LNHDA and SQIVND (reference sequence). V gave up 6 bases and J gave up 2 bases, with 19 bases separating them. The CDR3 loop spans 16 amino acids. CDR3 nucleotides: TGTGCCAGTAGACTTACATCGACAGGACCGCAAGAGACCCAGTACTTC. It specifies CASRLTSTGPQETQYF.

This chain links TRBV28 with TRBJ1-5, with a possible D match to TRBD1 (5 bases). Germline CDR1 MDHEN, CDR2 SYDVKM. CDR3 length equals 15 residues. The V and J ends lost 3 bases and 4 bases respectively, with 13 bases between them. CDR3 DNA sequence: TGTGCCAGCAGTTTCGAGGGGATAAGGAATCAGCCCCAGCATTTT. Translation: CASSFEGIRNQPQHF.

This chain joins TRBV9 and TRBJ2-3; D uncertain. Between the trimmed V and J ends, which lost 3 bases and 12 bases, there was a span of 14 bases. The germline V gene encodes CDR1 SGDLS and CDR2 YYNGEE. This CDR3 has 12 residues. The CDR3 region has the DNA TGTGCCAGCAGCGCCCGAGGCGGTCCCCAGTATTTT. It encodes CASSARGGPQYF.

J is TRBJ1-4 and V is TRBV6-5, with a tentative D call TRBD1 (5 bases). V dropped 6 bases and J dropped 0 bases, with 11 bases sitting between them. This CDR3 spans 15 amino acids. Germline V CDR1 and CDR2: MNHEY, SVGAGI. CDR3 region: CASRRQRTTNEKLFF. The CDR3 nucleotides are TGTGCCAGCAGACGACAGAGAACAACTAATGAAAAACTGTTTTTT.